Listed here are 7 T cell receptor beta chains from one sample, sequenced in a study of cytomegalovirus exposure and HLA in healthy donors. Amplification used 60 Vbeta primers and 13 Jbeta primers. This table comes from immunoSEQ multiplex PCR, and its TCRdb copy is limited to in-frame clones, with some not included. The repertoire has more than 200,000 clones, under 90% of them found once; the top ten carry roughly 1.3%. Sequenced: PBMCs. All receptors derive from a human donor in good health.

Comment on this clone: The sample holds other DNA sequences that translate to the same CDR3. CDR3 nucleotides: TGTGCCAGCAGCAATACAGGGGGAGGCGGCTACACCTTC. Amino acid sequence: CASSNTGGGGYTF. The chain recombines TRBV5-4 with TRBJ1-2, with 8 bases matching TRBD1. CDR3 size: 13 residues. The germline CDR1 and CDR2 sequences are SGHNT and YYREEE (reference sequence). V shed 4 bases, J shed 8 bases, and the junction held 7 bases outside the gene matches.

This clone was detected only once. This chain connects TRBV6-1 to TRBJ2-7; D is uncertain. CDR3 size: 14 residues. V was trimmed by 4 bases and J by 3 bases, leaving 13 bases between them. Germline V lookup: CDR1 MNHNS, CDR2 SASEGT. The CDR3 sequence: CASSVVQAVYEQYF. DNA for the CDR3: TGTGCCAGCAGTGTGGTCCAAGCCGTCTACGAGCAGTACTTC.

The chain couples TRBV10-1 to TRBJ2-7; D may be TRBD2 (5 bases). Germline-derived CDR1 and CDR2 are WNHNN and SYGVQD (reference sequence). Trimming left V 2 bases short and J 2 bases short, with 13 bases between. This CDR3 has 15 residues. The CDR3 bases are TGCGCCAGCAGTGAGGGCCAACCGAGGGCCTACGAGCAGTACTTC. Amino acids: CASSEGQPRAYEQYF.

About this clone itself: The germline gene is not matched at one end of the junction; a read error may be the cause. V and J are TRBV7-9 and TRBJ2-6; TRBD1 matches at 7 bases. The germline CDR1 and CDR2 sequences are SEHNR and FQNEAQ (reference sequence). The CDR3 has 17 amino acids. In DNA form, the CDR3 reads TGTTCCAGCAGCTTGACAGGGTTAGTCTCTGGGGCCAACGTCCTGACTTTC. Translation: CSSSLTGLVSGANVLTF.

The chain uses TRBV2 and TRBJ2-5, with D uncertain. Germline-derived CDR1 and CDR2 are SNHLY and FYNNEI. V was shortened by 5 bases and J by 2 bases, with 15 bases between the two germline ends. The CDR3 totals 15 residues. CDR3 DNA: TGTGCCAGCAGTCCGATAGGTTGGGCGCAAGAGACCCAGTACTTC. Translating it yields CASSPIGWAQETQYF.

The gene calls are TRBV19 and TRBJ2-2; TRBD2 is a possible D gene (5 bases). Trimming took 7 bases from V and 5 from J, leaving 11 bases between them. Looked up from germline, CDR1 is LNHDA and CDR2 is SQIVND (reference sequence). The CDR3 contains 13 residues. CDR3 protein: CASTERDTGELFF. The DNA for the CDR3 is TGTGCCAGTACCGAGAGGGATACCGGGGAGCTGTTTTTT.

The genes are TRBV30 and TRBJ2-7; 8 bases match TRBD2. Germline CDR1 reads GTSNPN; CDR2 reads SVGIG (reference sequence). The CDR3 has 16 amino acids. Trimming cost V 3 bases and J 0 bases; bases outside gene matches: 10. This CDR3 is CAWRSVGSGSSYEQYF. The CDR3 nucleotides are TGTGCCTGGAGATCTGTGGGGAGCGGGAGCTCCTACGAGCAGTACTTC.